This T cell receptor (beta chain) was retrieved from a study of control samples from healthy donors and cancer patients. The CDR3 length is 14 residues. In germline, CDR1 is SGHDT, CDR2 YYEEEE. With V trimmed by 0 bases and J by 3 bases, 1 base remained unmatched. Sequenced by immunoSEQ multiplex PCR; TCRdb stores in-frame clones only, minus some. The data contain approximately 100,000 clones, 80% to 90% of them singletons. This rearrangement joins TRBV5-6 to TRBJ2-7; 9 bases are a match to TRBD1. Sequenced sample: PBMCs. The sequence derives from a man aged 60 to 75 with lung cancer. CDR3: CASSLGGQGYEQYF. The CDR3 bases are TGTGCCAGCAGCTTGGGGGGACAGGGCTACGAGCAGTACTTC.